A single sample is the source of the 9 T cell receptor beta chains below, sequenced in a study. From the 5' RACE reads, TCRdb called clonotypes with MiXCR, one entry per CDR3 protein. The data contain 7,400 or so distinct CDR3 sequences, roughly 39% of them seen just once; the ten biggest clones take up approximately 4%. Source material: memory CD4+ T cells sorted from blood. Subset indicated: memory CD4+ T cells, CD4+CD45RO+CD25-. Source of these receptors: a female donor with breast cancer.

The chain carries TRBV4-2 and TRBJ2-7; TRBD2 aligns across 15 bases. Germline CDR1 LGHNA, CDR2 YNFKEQ. The V segment lost 1 base and the J segment 2 bases; nucleotides outside the gene matches: 21. The CDR3 extends over 23 amino acids. The CDR3 loop reads CASSQGPIERTSGRARVTYEQYF. Here the CDR3 DNA reads TGTGCCAGCAGCCAAGGCCCTATCGAACGGACTAGCGGGAGGGCGCGGGTAACCTACGAGCAGTACTTC.

The chain recombines TRBV15 with TRBJ2-7; either TRBD1 or TRBD2 may supply D (7 bases each). This CDR3 contains 13 residues. The germline gives CDR1 LNHNV, CDR2 YYDKDF (reference sequence). Deletions cut 5 bases from V and 6 bases from J, with 14 bases between. CDR3 in DNA: TGTGCCACCAGCCCGCAGGGGGAGGGCGAGCAGTACTTC. This sequence encodes CATSPQGEGEQYF.

DNA of the CDR3: TGTGCCAGCAGCGCCGGGGAACAGCTAAATTATGGCTACACCTTC. Translating gives CASSAGEQLNYGYTF. This chain links TRBV9 with TRBJ1-2; D ambiguous. This CDR3 contains 15 residues. With 3 bases removed from V and 5 bases from J, the gap between germline ends came to 17 bases. Per the germline V gene, CDR1 is SGDLS and CDR2 is YYNGEE.

A note on this clonotype: The CDR3 end shows no conserved phenylalanine or tryptophan, and so a read error is likely. The chain recombines TRBV6-5 with TRBJ1-2; 10 bases align to TRBD1. CDR1 is MNHEY and CDR2 is SVGAGI in the germline V gene. V lost 2 bases to trimming and J lost 5 bases; unmatched junction nucleotides: 8. This CDR3 has 16 amino acids. CDR3 coding DNA: TGTGCCAGCAGTTACCGCCGGACAGGGGGAGGGTATGGCTACACCTCC. Encoded protein: CASSYRRTGGGYGYTS.

This chain connects TRBV20-1 to TRBJ2-5, with 9 bases aligning to TRBD1. CDR1 and CDR2 (germline): DFQATT, SNEGSKA (reference sequence). V gave up 5 bases and J gave up 0 bases; unmatched junction bases: 4. The CDR3 covers 14 residues. As DNA, the CDR3 is TGCAGTGCTGTCGGGGACAGGGACCAAGAGACCCAGTACTTC. It yields the protein CSAVGDRDQETQYF.

Regarding this clonotype: This clone may be a read error of a much larger clone one base away. The rearrangement uses TRBV29-1 and TRBJ2-5; TRBD1 might be the D (5 bases). Germline V lookup: CDR1 SQVTM, CDR2 ANQGSEA. CDR3 length: 12 amino acids. CDR3 DNA: TGCGGCGTGAACCAGGGTGGCGAGACCCAGTACTTC. Protein sequence: CGVNQGGETQYF.

About this clonotype: One end of the junction is discordant with germline, which a read error may explain. This chain connects TRBV5-4 to TRBJ2-3; D is unresolved. Per germline, CDR1 SGHNT and CDR2 YYREEE (reference sequence). The CDR3 is 16 residues long. Here the CDR3 DNA reads TGTGCCAGCAGCCAAAACGGAGTTCCAAGCACAGATACGCAGTATTTC. Protein product: CASSQNGVPSTDTQYF.

This clonotype came up a few times. J is TRBJ2-5 and V is TRBV7-8; a possible D gene is TRBD2 (6 bases). Deletions cut 7 bases from V and 6 bases from J, with 15 bases between. This CDR3 is 13 amino acids long. In germline, CDR1 is SGHVS, CDR2 FQNEAQ. The CDR3 spells CASTLSGGKTQYF. CDR3 DNA sequence: TGTGCCAGCACCCTAAGTGGCGGGAAGACCCAGTACTTC.

This clonotype came up a few times. This chain links TRBV6-2 or TRBV6-3 with TRBJ1-5; the D gene is possibly TRBD1 (5 bases). This CDR3 is 15 amino acids long. The V gene's germline CDR1 is MNHEY and CDR2 SVGEGT. Trimming cost V 6 bases and J 1 base, with 13 bases left between them. The CDR3 is CASRESGASNQPQHF. The CDR3 DNA sequence: TGTGCCAGCAGGGAATCCGGGGCGAGCAATCAGCCCCAGCATTTT.